The 30 T cell receptor beta chains presented below share a single source sample, sequenced in a study of STAT5B mutations in CD4+ large granular lymphocyte leukemia. The protocol was immunoSEQ multiplex PCR, while the TCRdb copy is restricted to in-frame clones and leaves out a portion. The table lists some 38,000 clones, 75% to 85% of them singletons, with around 0.5% in the top ten. Sequencing input: CD4+ T cells from blood buffy coats. The receptors come from a human donor in good health.

The genes are TRBV6-5 and TRBJ1-5, with D possibly being TRBD1 (5 bases). V dropped 0 bases and J dropped 7 bases, with 13 bases sitting between them. This CDR3 contains 15 residues. Germline assignment: CDR1 MNHEY and CDR2 SVGAGI. The CDR3 sequence is CASSYSSGGEQPQHF. CDR3 nucleotides: TGTGCCAGCAGTTACTCTTCGGGGGGAGAGCAGCCCCAGCATTTT.

The chain has TRBV10-3 and TRBJ2-5, with D hard to call. V was clipped by 3 bases and J by 5 bases, with 7 bases between them. The germline V gene has CDR1 ENHRY and CDR2 SYGVKD. The CDR3 has 12 residues. CDR3 bases: TGTGCCATCAGTGATAGGGCGGAGACCCAGTACTTC. It codes for CAISDRAETQYF.

The chain recombines TRBV6-6 with TRBJ2-3; TRBD1 matches 8 bases. Germline CDR1 and CDR2: MNHNY and SVGAGI (reference sequence). V was pared by 5 bases and J by 3 bases, with 7 bases of the junction left unmatched. The CDR3 spans 15 residues. The CDR3 nucleotides read TGTGCCAGCAGTACCCGACAGGGGAGGACAGATACGCAGTATTTT. It codes for CASSTRQGRTDTQYF.

The chain couples TRBV19 to TRBJ2-7; 7 bases agree with TRBD1. With 9 bases clipped from V and 4 bases from J, the junction kept 6 bases outside the gene matches. The CDR3 extends over 12 amino acids. Germline V gene sequence: CDR1 LNHDA, CDR2 SQIVND (reference sequence). DNA for the CDR3: TGTGCCAGCCGGGACAGACTTTACGAGCAGTACTTC. Translation gives CASRDRLYEQYF.

DNA of the CDR3: TGTGCCAGCAGCTTAGCGCAGGGCTCGGGGTACGAGCAGTACTTC. It codes for CASSLAQGSGYEQYF. This chain links TRBV7-6 with TRBJ2-7, with D perhaps matching TRBD1 or TRBD2 (5 bases each). CDR3 length: 15 residues. Trimming took off 0 bases at V and 4 bases at J, with 13 bases between the two ends. Germline values: CDR1 SGHVS, CDR2 FNYEAQ.

This rearrangement joins TRBV5-1 to TRBJ2-3, with 13 bases identical to TRBD2. The ends lost 4 bases at V and 0 bases at J; junction bases unmatched: 5. The germline V gene encodes CDR1 SGHRS and CDR2 YFSETQ. This CDR3 spans 17 amino acids. CDR3 bases: TGCGCCAGCAGCCACGGGACTAGCGGGGCTAGCACAGATACGCAGTATTTT. It specifies CASSHGTSGASTDTQYF.

The V and J genes are TRBV9 and TRBJ2-5, with 11 positions matching TRBD2. The CDR3 has 18 amino acids. Germline-derived CDR1 and CDR2 are SGDLS and YYNGEE. Trimming at V came to 0 bases and at J to 2 bases, leaving 9 bases not matched to a gene. In DNA, the CDR3 is TGTGCCAGCAGCGTAGGGGCTAGCGGGGGGACGAAACAAGAGACCCAGTACTTC. It encodes CASSVGASGGTKQETQYF.

The CDR3 sequence is CASSLVAANYGYTF. The CDR3 DNA reads TGCGCCAGCAGCTTGGTAGCAGCTAACTATGGCTACACCTTC. The chain carries TRBV5-1 and TRBJ1-2; the D is unclear. The CDR3 runs to 14 residues. From germline, CDR1 is SGHRS and CDR2 YFSETQ. Trimming stripped 0 bases from V and 0 bases from J, with 6 bases between.

Here the CDR3 reads CASSLDRRVQYF. CDR3 DNA: TGTGCCAGCAGCTTAGATCGGAGGGTTCAGTACTTC. The V call is TRBV7-2, the J call TRBJ2-4; TRBD2 might be the D (6 bases). CDR1 SGHTA and CDR2 FQGNSA come from the germline V gene. Trimming removed 1 base from V and 11 bases from J, with 9 bases in between. The CDR3 covers 12 residues. Full variable domain (remainder filled in from reference TRBV7-2 and TRBJ2-4): GAGVSQSPSNKVTEKGKDVELRCDPISGHTALYWYRQSLGQGLEFLIYFQGNSAPDKSGLPSDRFSAERTGGSVSTLTIQRTQQEDSAVYLCASSLDRRVQYFGAGTRLSVL.

The CDR3 region has the DNA TGTGCCAGCACCCCCCCGGGGGGCCAAGAGACCCAGTACTTC. As protein: CASTPPGGQETQYF. The gene calls are TRBV7-2 and TRBJ2-5; 7 bases fit TRBD2. The CDR3 is 14 amino acids. The J segment lost 1 base and the V segment lost 7 bases, leaving 6 bases of the junction unmatched. Germline loops: CDR1 SGHTA, CDR2 FQGNSA.

This clone was detected a few times. V gene TRBV10-3 combines with J gene TRBJ2-7, with 11 positions matching TRBD2. V dropped 6 bases and J dropped 5; count of bases not matched to a gene: 6. CDR3 length equals 14 residues. Germline lookup yields CDR1 ENHRY and CDR2 SYGVKD. For the CDR3, the DNA is TGTGCCATCAGCCTAACTAGCGGGAGCGACGAGCAGTACTTC. Translating it yields CAISLTSGSDEQYF.

The gene calls are TRBV5-1 and TRBJ2-1, with D tentatively TRBD1 (5 bases). V dropped 0 bases and J dropped 6 bases, with 10 bases sitting between them. The CDR3 contains 14 residues. CDR1 is SGHRS and CDR2 is YFSETQ in the germline V gene. CDR3 residues: CASSLAATANEQFF. In nucleotides, the CDR3 is TGCGCCAGCAGCTTGGCCGCGACAGCCAATGAGCAGTTCTTC.

This chain links TRBV29-1 with TRBJ1-5; no definite D call. There are 16 residues in the CDR3. V dropped 4 bases and J dropped 1 base, with 17 bases sitting between them. The germline gives CDR1 SQVTM, CDR2 ANQGSEA. The CDR3 DNA reads TGCAGCGTTGGGGGAGCGGGATATGGGAGCAATCAGCCCCAGCATTTT. The encoded protein is CSVGGAGYGSNQPQHF.

The CDR3 here is CASSLLGQPQHF. CDR3 DNA sequence: TGTGCCAGCAGCTTGTTGGGACAGCCCCAGCATTTT. The J gene is TRBJ1-5, the V gene TRBV5-5; no clear D gene. There are 12 residues in the CDR3. Germline V gives CDR1 SGHKS, CDR2 YYEKEE (reference sequence). The V end was cut by 1 base, the J end by 7 bases, with 6 bases between.

Points on this clone: The germline gene is not matched at one end of the junction; a read error may be the cause. The genes are TRBV5-1 and TRBJ2-5; D is unclear. The CDR3 covers 13 residues. CDR1 is SGHRS, CDR2 YFSETQ, per germline. In DNA form, the CDR3 reads TGTGCCAGCAGCTTTCGTGCACAAGAGACCCAGTACTTC. Amino acid sequence: CASSFRAQETQYF.

The chain employs TRBV27 and TRBJ1-4; possibly TRBD1 for D (6 bases). The V gene lost 8 bases and the J gene lost 5 bases, with 15 bases spanning the gap. The CDR3 runs 14 residues. Germline V CDR1 and CDR2: MNHEY, SMNVEV (reference sequence). The CDR3 reads CASAVDSANEKLFF. CDR3 in DNA: TGTGCCAGCGCTGTGGACAGCGCCAATGAAAAACTGTTTTTT.

This clone was counted between two and nine times. The CDR3 region has the DNA TGTGCCAGCAAACGTAGTCCGGAGCGCGAGCAGTACTTC. Translation gives CASKRSPEREQYF. This chain joins TRBV6-5 and TRBJ2-7; D gene unclear. Trimming cost V 7 bases and J 6 bases, with 16 bases left between them. This CDR3 contains 13 residues. The germline V gene encodes CDR1 MNHEY and CDR2 SVGAGI.

This chain joins TRBV11-1 and TRBJ1-1; D is unresolved. The CDR3 has 15 amino acids. CDR1 is SGHAT and CDR2 is FQDESV in the germline V gene (reference sequence). V was shortened by 0 bases and J by 0 bases, with 8 bases between the two germline ends. CDR3 region: CASSLARALNTEAFF. DNA of the CDR3: TGTGCCAGCAGCTTAGCCCGGGCCCTGAACACTGAAGCTTTCTTT.

V usage is TRBV29-1 and J usage is TRBJ2-7; TRBD2 matches at 12 bases. CDR3 length: 12 amino acids. After removal of 6 bases from V and 3 bases from J, the junction contained 0 bases not matched to a gene. CDR1 is SQVTM, CDR2 ANQGSEA, per germline. In DNA form, the CDR3 reads TGCAGCGTGACTAGCGGGGGCTACGAGCAGTACTTC. It yields the protein CSVTSGGYEQYF.

A remark on this clone: The junction does not match germline at one end; this may be a read error. This same CDR3 is encoded by further DNA sequences in the sample. V gene TRBV7-2 combines with J gene TRBJ2-3, with TRBD2 matching over 11 bases. The CDR3 is 14 residues long. Germline V gene data show CDR1 as SGHTA and CDR2 as FQGNSA. CDR3 sequence reads: CASRLAGGPDTQYF. The CDR3 DNA reads TGTGCCAGCAGGTTAGCGGGGGGGCCCGATACGCAGTATTTT.

The CDR3 nucleotides read TGTGCCAGCAGTTACCGGACTAGCGGGAGTAGTGCAGATACGCAGTATTTT. Its translation is CASSYRTSGSSADTQYF. The gene calls are TRBV27 and TRBJ2-3; 13 nucleotides match TRBD2. CDR1 MNHEY and CDR2 SMNVEV come from the germline V gene (reference sequence). The J segment lost 4 bases and the V segment lost 4 bases, leaving 8 bases of the junction unmatched. The CDR3 is made up of 17 amino acids.

The V gene is TRBV4-3, the J gene TRBJ1-2, with D uncertain. V lost 5 bases, J lost 3 bases, and 13 bases lay in between. The CDR3 loop spans 14 amino acids. Germline CDR1 and CDR2: LGHNA and YSLEER. CDR3 DNA: TGCGCCAGCAGCTCAAGATTTGGGGACTATGGCTACACCTTC. It specifies CASSSRFGDYGYTF.

The chain is built from TRBV5-1 and TRBJ2-7, with D unresolved. The length of the CDR3 is 16 residues. CDR1 and CDR2 from the germline V gene are SGHRS and YFSETQ. Trimming pared 8 bases from V and 0 bases from J, leaving 21 bases between. The CDR3 sequence: CASSPPNSQSSYEQYF. CDR3 sequence (DNA): TGCGCCAGTTCTCCACCTAATTCCCAAAGCTCCTACGAGCAGTACTTC.

The CDR3 DNA reads as TGTGCCAGCAGTGAATCGGGGCGGCCAGAAGCTTTCTTT. This gives the protein CASSESGRPEAFF. V usage is TRBV25-1 and J usage is TRBJ1-1, with D possibly matching TRBD1 (5 bases). Trimming stripped 1 base from V and 8 bases from J, with 11 bases between. The CDR3 is 13 residues long. Germline CDR1 MGHDK, CDR2 SYGVNS.

This clone has just a few counts. The rearrangement links TRBV29-1 to TRBJ2-4, with a weak D call TRBD1 (6 bases). The CDR3 is made up of 12 amino acids. The V gene lost 4 bases and the J gene lost 6 bases, with 10 bases spanning the gap. Germline CDR1 SQVTM, CDR2 ANQGSEA. CDR3 nucleotides: TGCAGCGTTGCGGACAGCCCAAACATTCAGTACTTC. This gives the protein CSVADSPNIQYF. The complete variable domain, with remaining parts taken from reference TRBV29-1 and TRBJ2-4, reads SAVISQKPSRDICQRGTSLTIQCQVDSQVTMMFWYRQQPGQSLTLIATANQGSEATYESGFVIDKFPISRPNLTFSTLTVSNMSPEDSSIYLCSVADSPNIQYFGAGTRLSVL.

CDR3 in DNA: TGTGCCAGCAGCCGCGACCTCGACAGGGGGCGAGGTAATGAGCAGTTCTTC. Encoded protein: CASSRDLDRGRGNEQFF. This sequence joins TRBV11-2 and TRBJ2-1; 10 bases line up with TRBD1. Germline V lookup: CDR1 SGHAT, CDR2 FQNNGV. The CDR3 has 17 residues. J gave up 7 bases and V 5 bases, and 14 bases lay outside the gene matches. Looking up the rest from reference TRBV11-2 and TRBJ2-1 gives the full variable domain: EAGVAQSPRYKIIEKRQSVAFWCNPISGHATLYWYQQILGQGPKLLIQFQNNGVVDDSQLPKDRFSAERLKGVDSTLKIQPAKLEDSAVYLCASSRDLDRGRGNEQFFGPGTRLTVL.

J is TRBJ2-1 and V is TRBV2; unclear D gene. This CDR3 contains 12 residues. Germline CDR1 SNHLY, CDR2 FYNNEI. The V end was cut by 6 bases, the J end by 7 bases, with 10 bases between. In nucleotides, the CDR3 is TGTGCCAGCAGGGACGGCGAAAATGAGCAGTTCTTC. Protein sequence: CASRDGENEQFF.

In this sample, this clone turned up a few times. The chain links TRBV4-3 to TRBJ2-1; 9 positions match TRBD2. V lost 5 bases to trimming and J lost 13 bases; unmatched junction nucleotides: 15. The germline CDR1 and CDR2 sequences are LGHNA and YSLEER. CDR3 size: 15 residues. The CDR3 DNA sequence: TGCGCCAGCAGCTCCAGTCCGAATAGCGGGAGTTCTCAGTTCTTC. Its translation: CASSSSPNSGSSQFF.

The chain recombines TRBV19 with TRBJ2-5, with 9 positions matching TRBD2. The J segment lost 5 bases and the V segment lost 4 bases, leaving 5 bases of the junction unmatched. CDR3 length equals 14 residues. Germline CDR1 is LNHDA and CDR2 is SQIVND (reference sequence). The CDR3 sequence is CASSRGLASETQYF. CDR3 sequence (DNA): TGTGCCAGTAGTAGGGGACTAGCCTCTGAGACCCAGTACTTC. The entire variable domain, with the rest obtained from reference TRBV19 and TRBJ2-5, is as follows: DGGITQSPKYLFRKEGQNVTLSCEQNLNHDAMYWYRQDPGQGLRLIYYSQIVNDFQKGDIAEGYSVSREKKESFPLTVTSAQKNPTAFYLCASSRGLASETQYFGPGTRLLVL.

V gene TRBV6-1 combines with J gene TRBJ1-4, with D tentatively TRBD1 (5 bases). Germline V lookup: CDR1 MNHNS, CDR2 SASEGT. Trimming removed 3 bases from V and 7 bases from J, with 9 bases in between. This CDR3 comprises 13 residues. The CDR3 protein is CASSDSGTEKLFF. Written as DNA, the CDR3 is TGTGCCAGCAGTGATTCGGGGACTGAAAAACTGTTTTTT.